The rows below give T cell receptor beta chains drawn from one sample of a study of shared clonotypes between healthy human individuals. The method was immunoSEQ multiplex PCR; TCRdb's version includes in-frame clones alone and lacks a portion of them. The table lists under 1 million clones, roughly 96% of them singletons. The sequenced sample consisted of naive CD8+ T cells sorted from blood. The receptors derive from a man aged 25 to 40 in good health. Both conserved end residues are part of each CDR3. D genes are given only for firm matches. For some rows the clone size is stated as once, few or many, or as a class when expanded; others skip it.

clone size: -; J gene: TRBJ2-7; V gene: TRBV7-4; D gene: -; CDR3 protein: CASSLRVYEQYF; CDR3 DNA: TGTGCCAGCAGCTTGAGGGTTTACGAGCAGTACTTC
clone size: -; J gene: TRBJ2-5; V gene: TRBV6-5; D gene: TRBD2; CDR3 protein: CASSLAGGSVETQYF; CDR3 DNA: TGTGCCAGCAGTTTAGCGGGAGGCTCGGTGGAGACCCAGTACTTC
clone size: once; J gene: TRBJ2-7; V gene: TRBV27; D gene: TRBD2; CDR3 protein: CASSIQGGSYEQYF; CDR3 DNA: TGTGCCAGCAGTATCCAGGGAGGGTCCTACGAGCAGTACTTC
clone size: -; J gene: TRBJ2-7; V gene: TRBV2; D gene: TRBD1; CDR3 protein: CASSLPGQDTYEQYF; CDR3 DNA: TGTGCCAGCAGCCTTCCGGGACAGGATACCTACGAGCAGTACTTC
clone size: -; J gene: TRBJ2-7; V gene: TRBV7-6; D gene: TRBD1; CDR3 protein: CASSRRDRDPLEQYF; CDR3 DNA: TGTGCCAGCAGCCGCAGGGACAGGGACCCACTCGAGCAGTACTTC
clone size: -; J gene: TRBJ2-4; V gene: TRBV27; D gene: -; CDR3 protein: CASSIREGAKNIQYF; CDR3 DNA: TGTGCCAGCAGTATCCGCGAGGGAGCCAAAAACATTCAGTACTTC
clone size: once; J gene: TRBJ1-1; V gene: TRBV19; D gene: -; CDR3 protein: CASTTLNTEAFF; CDR3 DNA: TGTGCCAGCACGACATTGAACACTGAAGCTTTCTTT
clone size: once; J gene: TRBJ2-3; V gene: TRBV5-5; D gene: -; CDR3 protein: CASSSEDRTDTQYF; CDR3 DNA: TGTGCCAGCAGCTCGGAGGACCGCACAGATACGCAGTATTTT
clone size: -; J gene: TRBJ2-5; V gene: TRBV29-1; D gene: TRBD1; CDR3 protein: CSVDGGQGQETQYF; CDR3 DNA: TGCAGCGTTGATGGGGGACAGGGCCAAGAGACCCAGTACTTC
clone size: -; J gene: TRBJ2-1; V gene: TRBV13; D gene: -; CDR3 protein: CASSWGSAPGRNNEQFF; CDR3 DNA: TGTGCCAGCAGCTGGGGGTCGGCTCCGGGGCGAAACAATGAGCAGTTCTTC
clone size: -; J gene: TRBJ2-2; V gene: TRBV7-9; D gene: TRBD1; CDR3 protein: CASSLEGQGSGELFF; CDR3 DNA: TGTGCCAGCAGCTTAGAGGGACAGGGGTCCGGGGAGCTGTTTTTT
clone size: -; J gene: TRBJ1-4; V gene: TRBV7-9; D gene: TRBD1; CDR3 protein: CASSGTGGVEKLFF; CDR3 DNA: TGTGCCAGCAGTGGAACAGGGGGGGTTGAAAAACTGTTTTTT
clone size: -; J gene: TRBJ2-2; V gene: TRBV5-8; D gene: -; CDR3 protein: CASSLILPNTGELFF; CDR3 DNA: TGTGCCAGCAGCTTGATCCTCCCGAACACCGGGGAGCTGTTTTTT
clone size: once; J gene: TRBJ2-1; V gene: TRBV7-9; D gene: TRBD2; CDR3 protein: CASSSPGTSYNEQFF; CDR3 DNA: TGTGCCAGCAGCTCCCCCGGGACTAGCTACAATGAGCAGTTCTTC
clone size: many; J gene: TRBJ2-5; V gene: TRBV11-2; D gene: TRBD2; CDR3 protein: CASSPALAGQLETQYF; CDR3 DNA: TGTGCCAGCAGCCCCGCCCTAGCGGGACAGCTAGAGACCCAGTACTTC
clone size: -; J gene: TRBJ2-3; V gene: TRBV27; D gene: -; CDR3 protein: CASRPSTDTQYF; CDR3 DNA: TGTGCCAGCAGGCCTAGCACAGATACGCAGTATTTT
clone size: -; J gene: TRBJ2-2; V gene: TRBV5-4; D gene: TRBD1; CDR3 protein: CASSLAGTGSWAGELFF; CDR3 DNA: TGTGCCAGCAGCTTGGCCGGGACAGGGAGTTGGGCCGGGGAGCTGTTTTTT
clone size: -; J gene: TRBJ1-2; V gene: TRBV5-6; D gene: TRBD1; CDR3 protein: CASSFRQGAAFYGYTF; CDR3 DNA: TGTGCCAGCAGCTTTCGACAGGGGGCTGCTTTCTATGGCTACACCTTC
clone size: -; J gene: TRBJ2-1; V gene: TRBV4-1; D gene: TRBD2; CDR3 protein: CASSQGGLAAYNEQFF; CDR3 DNA: TGCGCCAGCAGCCAAGGGGGACTAGCGGCCTACAATGAGCAGTTCTTC
clone size: -; J gene: TRBJ2-7; V gene: TRBV28; D gene: TRBD2; CDR3 protein: CASSLGLADYEQYF; CDR3 DNA: TGTGCCAGCAGCCTAGGACTAGCGGACTACGAGCAGTACTTC
clone size: once; J gene: TRBJ2-1; V gene: TRBV14; D gene: -; CDR3 protein: CASSQELITGTRKFF; CDR3 DNA: TGTGCCAGCAGCCAAGAGCTAATCACCGGGACGAGGAAATTCTTC
clone size: once; J gene: TRBJ2-7; V gene: TRBV18; D gene: TRBD2; CDR3 protein: CASSPPGLVVGSEQYF; CDR3 DNA: TGTGCCAGCTCACCACCGGGACTAGTTGTGGGTTCCGAGCAGTACTTC